These 14 T cell receptor beta chains originate from one sample sequenced in a study of CD8+ T cells in alopecia areata. As the sequencing template, cDNA was produced by extracting RNA and reverse transcribing it. Only in-frame clones appear in the TCRdb table, and some are missing; sequencing was by immunoSEQ multiplex PCR. The sample records about 150,000 clones, around 47% being singletons. Sequencing was carried out using CD4+ T cells sorted from blood. Every receptor here comes from a human donor with alopecia areata.

This clone was seen more than once but under ten times. The rearrangement uses TRBV29-1 and TRBJ2-7, with TRBD2 matching over 13 bases. Unmatched junction bases numbered 0, after V lost 3 bases and J lost 7 bases. CDR3 length: 12 residues. The V gene's germline CDR1 is SQVTM and CDR2 ANQGSEA. The CDR3: CSVEGLAGEQYF. In DNA form, the CDR3 reads TGCAGCGTTGAGGGACTAGCGGGGGAGCAGTACTTC.

This chain uses TRBV5-1 with TRBJ2-1, with a tentative D call TRBD2 (5 bases). The CDR3 length is 16 residues. With 3 bases removed from V and 7 bases from J, the gap between germline ends came to 20 bases. Per the germline V gene, CDR1 is SGHRS and CDR2 is YFSETQ. The CDR3 spells CASSSSTGKRGNEQFF. Here the CDR3 DNA reads TGCGCCAGCAGCTCCTCAACCGGGAAGAGAGGGAATGAGCAGTTCTTC.

The chain combines TRBV7-9 with TRBJ2-4, with D perhaps being TRBD1 or TRBD2 (5 bases each). Deletions cut 4 bases from V and 9 bases from J, with 13 bases between. The CDR3 loop spans 13 amino acids. CDR1 is SEHNR, CDR2 FQNEAQ, per germline (reference sequence). The CDR3 region is CASSSPSGPIQYF. The CDR3 DNA is TGTGCCAGCAGCTCGCCCTCGGGACCCATTCAGTACTTC.

The rearrangement links TRBV4-1 to TRBJ2-3, with D tentatively TRBD2 (6 bases). Germline assignment: CDR1 MGHRA and CDR2 YSYEKL. This CDR3 is 16 amino acids long. V lost 0 bases to trimming and J lost 1 base, with 11 bases between them. CDR3 residues: CASSQESSGGTDTQYF. CDR3 sequence (DNA): TGCGCCAGCAGCCAAGAGAGTAGCGGAGGCACAGATACGCAGTATTTT.

V usage is TRBV18 and J usage is TRBJ2-1; D gene uncertain. V was shortened by 0 bases and J by 6 bases, with 15 bases between the two germline ends. Germline V gene lookup returns CDR1 KGHSH and CDR2 LQKENI. This CDR3 has 16 residues. CDR3 coding DNA: TGTGCCAGCTCACCACCGTTCCACCCCCTGAGCAATGAGCAGTTCTTC. Translation: CASSPPFHPLSNEQFF.

J is TRBJ2-1 and V is TRBV29-1; 16 nucleotides line up with TRBD2. Germline V gene data show CDR1 as SQVTM and CDR2 as ANQGSEA. V was pared by 5 bases and J by 2 bases, with 6 bases of the junction left unmatched. The CDR3 consists of 17 residues. DNA for the CDR3: TGCAGCGTTCGCGTGGGACTAGCGGGAGGGACCTACAATGAGCAGTTCTTC. Translating gives CSVRVGLAGGTYNEQFF.

This clone has just a few counts. The J gene is TRBJ2-7, the V gene TRBV14; 8 bases match TRBD1. This CDR3 has 13 amino acids. With V trimmed by 4 bases and J by 3 bases, 2 bases remained unmatched. Germline-derived CDR1 and CDR2 are SGHDN and FVKESK. The CDR3 nucleotides read TGTGCCAGCAGCCGACAGGGGAACTACGAGCAGTACTTC. Its translation: CASSRQGNYEQYF.

This clone was recorded a few times. The J gene is TRBJ2-2, the V gene TRBV5-6; D is ambiguous. Between the trimmed V and J ends, which lost 1 base and 2 bases, there was a span of 21 bases. CDR1 and CDR2 (germline): SGHDT, YYEEEE. The length of the CDR3 is 19 residues. CDR3 coding DNA: TGTGCCAGCAGCTTGAGGGCTGGTTTGGCAGTCCCTAACACCGGGGAGCTGTTTTTT. It specifies CASSLRAGLAVPNTGELFF.

The CDR3 is CASTRTGDYEQYF. Here the CDR3 DNA reads TGTGCCAGCACCAGGACAGGGGACTACGAGCAGTACTTC. This chain connects TRBV6-5 to TRBJ2-7; TRBD1 matches 9 bases. Per the germline V gene, CDR1 is MNHEY and CDR2 is SVGAGI. The CDR3 is made up of 13 amino acids. With 7 bases clipped from V and 3 bases from J, the junction kept 4 bases outside the gene matches.

This clone was seen a handful of times. The gene calls are TRBV29-1 and TRBJ1-2; TRBD1 agrees at 7 bases. The CDR3 is made up of 14 amino acids. Germline CDR1 and CDR2: SQVTM and ANQGSEA. Germline trimming cut 1 base from V and 4 bases from J; bases unmatched to any gene: 6. The CDR3 DNA follows: TGCAGCGTTGAAGGGCCAGGGGGAGGCTATGGCTACACCTTC. It encodes CSVEGPGGGYGYTF. The variable domain in full, with the rest retrieved from reference TRBV29-1 and TRBJ1-2, is SAVISQKPSRDICQRGTSLTIQCQVDSQVTMMFWYRQQPGQSLTLIATANQGSEATYESGFVIDKFPISRPNLTFSTLTVSNMSPEDSSIYLCSVEGPGGGYGYTFGSGTRLTVV.

A few counts support this clone. This chain links TRBV5-1 with TRBJ2-7; the D gene is possibly TRBD2 (6 bases). This CDR3 has 15 amino acids. Germline V gene sequence: CDR1 SGHRS, CDR2 YFSETQ. With 0 bases removed from V and 4 bases from J, the gap between germline ends came to 14 bases. CDR3 loop: CASSLDAGSDYEQYF. Here the CDR3 DNA reads TGCGCCAGCAGCTTGGATGCGGGGAGCGATTACGAGCAGTACTTC. The variable domain in full, with the rest retrieved from reference TRBV5-1 and TRBJ2-7, is KAGVTQTPRYLIKTRGQQVTLSCSPISGHRSVSWYQQTPGQGLQFLFEYFSETQRNKGNFPGRFSGRQFSNSRSEMNVSTLELGDSALYLCASSLDAGSDYEQYFGPGTRLTVT.

The chain carries TRBV28 and TRBJ2-6, with TRBD1 matching over 9 bases. CDR1 and CDR2 from the germline V gene are MDHEN and SYDVKM. The CDR3 is 16 amino acids. V lost 10 bases and J lost 0; bases outside the gene matches: 7. The CDR3 region is CATRQGDFSGANVLTF. CDR3 sequence (DNA): TGTGCCACCCGACAGGGGGATTTCTCTGGGGCCAACGTCCTGACTTTC.

This chain connects TRBV5-1 to TRBJ2-7; D is uncertain. CDR3 length equals 13 residues. Deletions cut 1 base from V and 5 bases from J, with 10 bases between. The germline gives CDR1 SGHRS, CDR2 YFSETQ. The CDR3 sequence is CASSLPGFDEQYF. In nucleotides, the CDR3 is TGCGCCAGCAGCTTGCCCGGGTTCGACGAGCAGTACTTC.

The CDR3, as DNA: TGTGCCAGCAGCTTACGGTTCCACAATGAGCAGTTCTTC. Translated, it gives CASSLRFHNEQFF. V is TRBV7-3 and J is TRBJ2-1; D unresolved. The CDR3 length is 13 residues. Germline values: CDR1 SGHTA, CDR2 FQGTGA. The V end lost 2 bases, the J end lost 5 bases, and 7 bases lay between the germline ends.